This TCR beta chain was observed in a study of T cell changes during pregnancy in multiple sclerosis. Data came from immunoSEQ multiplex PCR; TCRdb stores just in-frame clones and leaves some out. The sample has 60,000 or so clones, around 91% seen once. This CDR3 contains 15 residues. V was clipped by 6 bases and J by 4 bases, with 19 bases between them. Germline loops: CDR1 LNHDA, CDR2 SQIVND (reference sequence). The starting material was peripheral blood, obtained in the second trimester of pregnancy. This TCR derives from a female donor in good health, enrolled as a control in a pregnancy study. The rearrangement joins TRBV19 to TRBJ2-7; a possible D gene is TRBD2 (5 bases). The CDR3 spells CASSPIGEGGYEQYF. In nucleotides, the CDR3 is TGTGCCAGTAGCCCCATCGGAGAGGGCGGGTACGAGCAGTACTTC.